The next 17 T cell receptor beta chains were all read from a single sample in a study of beta chain features in type 1 diabetes. Study-level findings and limits: Shorter TCRB CDR3s, moderately but significantly so, were found in Type 1 diabetes patients in all four CD4+ subsets.

cDNA synthesis used the whole RNA isolate, giving expressed TCRB sequences. TCRdb keeps only in-frame clones here, not all; method: immunoSEQ multiplex PCR. The repertoire includes 500,000 to 800,000 clones, around an eighth of them detected once, and 0.095% to 0.15% sits in the top ten. Their cognate antigens are unknown. Sequenced material: naive CD4+ T cells from blood. Receptor source: a man aged 25 to 40 with type 1 diabetes.

The CDR3 loop reads CASSSAPEETQYF. CDR3 DNA: TGTGCCAGCAGCTCCGCCCCGGAAGAGACCCAGTACTTC. V is TRBV7-6 and J is TRBJ2-5; D is ambiguous. This CDR3 spans 13 amino acids. V lost 4 bases and J 3 bases, leaving 9 bases between the germline ends. Germline V gives CDR1 SGHVS, CDR2 FNYEAQ.

V gene TRBV19 combines with J gene TRBJ2-5; 10 bases line up with TRBD1. V shed 1 base and J 4 bases; nucleotides not matched to a gene: 6. Germline CDR1 LNHDA, CDR2 SQIVND (reference sequence). This CDR3 is 16 amino acids long. The CDR3 region is CASSIGATGGRETQYF. The CDR3 nucleotides read TGTGCCAGTAGTATAGGAGCGACAGGGGGCCGAGAGACCCAGTACTTC.

J is TRBJ2-5 and V is TRBV11-2; perhaps TRBD2 as D (6 bases). The germline gives CDR1 SGHAT, CDR2 FQNNGV. The CDR3 length is 14 residues. The V end lost 8 bases, the J end lost 5 bases, and 18 bases lay between the germline ends. Here the CDR3 reads CASSPGGTRETQYF. DNA of the CDR3: TGTGCCAGCTCCCCCGGAGGGACTCGCGAGACCCAGTACTTC.

Only a few counts were recorded for this clone. The rearrangement joins TRBV7-3 to TRBJ2-7; 7 nucleotides line up with TRBD1. Germline V CDR1 and CDR2: SGHTA, FQGTGA. The CDR3 sequence is 12 residues long. Losses at the gene ends were 4 bases for V and 3 bases for J; bases not matched to a gene: 0. The CDR3: CASSWDSYEQYF. CDR3 coding DNA: TGTGCCAGCAGCTGGGACAGCTACGAGCAGTACTTC.

This clone was seen a few times. The chain employs TRBV4-2 and TRBJ2-1, with a possible D match to TRBD2 (6 bases). CDR3 length: 15 residues. CDR1 is LGHNA, CDR2 YNFKEQ, per germline. V dropped 4 bases and J dropped 4 bases, with 14 bases sitting between them. The CDR3 spells CASSLEHGGYNEQFF. CDR3 coding DNA: TGTGCCAGCAGCCTAGAGCACGGGGGATACAATGAGCAGTTCTTC.

This clone has just a few counts. This sample includes further DNA sequences coding for the same CDR3. The gene calls are TRBV10-3 and TRBJ1-1; weak D call: TRBD1 (6 bases). Germline values: CDR1 ENHRY, CDR2 SYGVKD. V lost 0 bases to trimming and J lost 0 bases, with 8 bases between them. This CDR3 has 15 amino acids. The CDR3 here is CAISESGQLNTEAFF. In DNA form, the CDR3 reads TGTGCCATCAGTGAGTCGGGACAATTGAACACTGAAGCTTTCTTT.

The chain links TRBV9 to TRBJ2-3; possibly TRBD2 for D (5 bases). CDR3 length: 15 residues. The germline gives CDR1 SGDLS, CDR2 YYNGEE. V lost 0 bases to trimming and J lost 3 bases, with 11 bases between them. As DNA, the CDR3 is TGTGCCAGCAGCGTAGCTAATAGCGTGACAGATACGCAGTATTTT. It is translated as CASSVANSVTDTQYF.

This clone was seen a few times. This chain connects TRBV11-2 to TRBJ2-5, with D uncertain. The germline CDR1 and CDR2 sequences are SGHAT and FQNNGV. This CDR3 spans 13 amino acids. Trimming took 2 bases from V and 3 from J, leaving 7 bases between them. The CDR3, as DNA: TGTGCCAGCAGCTTAATGGTGAAAGAGACCCAGTACTTC. Amino acid sequence: CASSLMVKETQYF.

This clone was observed a handful of times. The V and J genes are TRBV28 and TRBJ2-1; D possibly corresponds to TRBD2 (6 bases). Germline CDR1 and CDR2: MDHEN and SYDVKM. Deletions cut 7 bases from V and 4 bases from J, with 14 bases between. The CDR3 runs 14 residues. The CDR3 sequence: CASTPRDFYNEQFF. DNA of the CDR3: TGTGCCAGCACCCCCCGGGACTTTTACAATGAGCAGTTCTTC.

The rearrangement links TRBV7-2 to TRBJ2-3; tentative D call: TRBD1 (6 bases). V was cut by 2 bases and J by 4 bases, with 10 bases left in between. Looked up from germline, CDR1 is SGHTA and CDR2 is FQGNSA. This CDR3 region has 14 residues. In DNA form, the CDR3 reads TGTGCCAGCAGCTTAAGGGGGACGGCAGATACGCAGTATTTT. Translating it yields CASSLRGTADTQYF.

The chain employs TRBV18 and TRBJ2-7; maybe TRBD1 (6 bases). Germline CDR1 and CDR2: KGHSH and LQKENI. The V gene lost 5 bases and the J gene lost 6 bases, with 11 bases spanning the gap. The CDR3 spans 12 residues. The CDR3: CASSAGVGEQYF. The CDR3 region has the DNA TGTGCCAGCTCAGCAGGGGTTGGCGAGCAGTACTTC. The variable domain in full, completed from reference TRBV18 and TRBJ2-7, reads NAGVMQNPRHLVRRRGQEARLRCSPMKGHSHVYWYRQLPEEGLKFMVYLQKENIIDESGMPKERFSAEFPKEGPSILRIQQVVRGDSAAYFCASSAGVGEQYFGPGTRLTVT.

This clone was detected only a few times. Distinct nucleotide sequences in the sample also encode this CDR3. V usage is TRBV6-5 and J usage is TRBJ2-7, with unresolved D. The CDR3 runs to 14 residues. V shed 4 bases and J shed 4 bases, with 14 bases lying between them. Germline V gives CDR1 MNHEY, CDR2 SVGAGI. CDR3 in amino acids: CASSSGLGSYEQYF. CDR3 coding DNA: TGTGCCAGCAGTTCTGGTTTGGGCTCTTACGAGCAGTACTTC.

This clone was counted only a few times. Other DNA sequences from this sample encode an identical CDR3 as well. The rearrangement joins TRBV30 to TRBJ2-5; no clear D gene. The V gene's germline CDR1 is GTSNPN and CDR2 SVGIG (reference sequence). V was pared by 2 bases and J by 5 bases, with 6 bases between. The CDR3 runs 11 residues. The CDR3 DNA follows: TGTGCCTGGAGTCCCGGGGAGACCCAGTACTTC. It encodes CAWSPGETQYF.

This clone was found many times. The chain carries TRBV4-2 and TRBJ2-1; D is undetermined. CDR1 and CDR2 from the germline V gene are LGHNA and YNFKEQ. Trimming left V 0 bases short and J 9 bases short, with 9 bases between. This CDR3 comprises 13 residues. CDR3 loop: CASSQEKGGEQFF. CDR3 DNA sequence: TGTGCCAGCAGCCAAGAGAAGGGTGGTGAGCAGTTCTTC.

The chain uses TRBV25-1 and TRBJ1-6; a weak D match, TRBD1 (6 bases). Trimming removed 5 bases at V and 10 bases at J, with 15 bases between. The CDR3 runs to 14 residues. Germline CDR1 is MGHDK and CDR2 is SYGVNS. The chain's CDR3 is CASSSQRGRSPLHF. The CDR3 DNA sequence: TGTGCCAGCAGTTCTCAGAGGGGGAGATCACCCCTCCACTTT. The full variable domain, with the rest looked up from reference TRBV25-1 and TRBJ1-6, is EADIYQTPRYLVIGTGKKITLECSQTMGHDKMYWYQQDPGMELHLIHYSYGVNSTEKGDLSSESTVSRIRTEHFPLTLESARPSHTSQYLCASSSQRGRSPLHFGNGTRLTVT.

CDR3 DNA sequence: TGTGCCAGCAGTCGTGGGACAGGGGTCGATACGCAGTATTTT. This codes for CASSRGTGVDTQYF. This chain uses TRBV7-9 with TRBJ2-3; 10 positions match TRBD1. The trim removed 6 bases at V and 6 bases at J, leaving 6 bases unmatched. The CDR3 consists of 14 residues. Germline V gene data show CDR1 as SEHNR and CDR2 as FQNEAQ (reference sequence).

Turning to this clone: This specimen includes other DNA sequences encoding the same CDR3. The rearrangement links TRBV7-2 to TRBJ1-5, with D perhaps matching TRBD1 (5 bases). Trimming left V 3 bases short and J 0 bases short, with 6 bases between. This CDR3 region has 14 residues. Germline V gene lookup returns CDR1 SGHTA and CDR2 FQGNSA. The CDR3 DNA follows: TGTGCCAGCAGCTTGGGGCCTAGCAATCAGCCCCAGCATTTT. This sequence encodes CASSLGPSNQPQHF.